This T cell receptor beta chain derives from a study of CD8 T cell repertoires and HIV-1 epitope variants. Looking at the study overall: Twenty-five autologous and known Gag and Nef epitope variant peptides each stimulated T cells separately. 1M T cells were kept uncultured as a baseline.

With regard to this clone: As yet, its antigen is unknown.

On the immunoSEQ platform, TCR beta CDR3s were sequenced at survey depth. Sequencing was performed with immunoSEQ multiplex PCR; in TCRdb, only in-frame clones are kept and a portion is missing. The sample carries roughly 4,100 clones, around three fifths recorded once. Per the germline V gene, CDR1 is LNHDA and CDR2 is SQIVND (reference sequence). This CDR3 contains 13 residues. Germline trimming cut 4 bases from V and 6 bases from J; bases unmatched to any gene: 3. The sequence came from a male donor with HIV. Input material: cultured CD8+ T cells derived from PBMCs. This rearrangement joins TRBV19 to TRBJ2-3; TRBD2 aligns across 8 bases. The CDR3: CASSTGGGDTQYF. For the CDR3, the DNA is TGTGCCAGTAGTACGGGAGGGGGGGATACGCAGTATTTT. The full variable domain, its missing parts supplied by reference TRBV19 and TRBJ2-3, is DGGITQSPKYLFRKEGQNVTLSCEQNLNHDAMYWYRQDPGQGLRLIYYSQIVNDFQKGDIAEGYSVSREKKESFPLTVTSAQKNPTAFYLCASSTGGGDTQYFGPGTRLTVL.